The clone carrying this T cell receptor (beta chain) was observed many times. The sample belongs to a study of T cells in Graves' hyperthyroidism and ophthalmopathy. RNA transcripts were the template for amplifying TCR beta CDR3 regions. Researchers ran a first-round RT-PCR on the TCR CDR3 using the HTBI primer set. A single record per CDR3 protein comes from TCRdb applying MiXCR to the multiplex PCR reads. Of about 380,000 distinct CDR3 sequences in the sample, approximately 13% are singletons; the top ten hold around 21%. The V end was cut by 3 bases, the J end by 5 bases, with 8 bases between. The CDR3 runs to 12 residues. Germline lookup yields CDR1 MNHNS and CDR2 SASEGT.

Input material: blood. The sequence derives from a young man with Graves' hyperthyroidism that later progressed to Graves' ophthalmopathy. V usage is TRBV6-1 and J usage is TRBJ2-7, with D maybe TRBD1 (6 bases). Written as DNA, the CDR3 is TGTGCCAGCAGTGACAGGGGCGACGAGCAGTACTTC. Its translation is CASSDRGDEQYF.